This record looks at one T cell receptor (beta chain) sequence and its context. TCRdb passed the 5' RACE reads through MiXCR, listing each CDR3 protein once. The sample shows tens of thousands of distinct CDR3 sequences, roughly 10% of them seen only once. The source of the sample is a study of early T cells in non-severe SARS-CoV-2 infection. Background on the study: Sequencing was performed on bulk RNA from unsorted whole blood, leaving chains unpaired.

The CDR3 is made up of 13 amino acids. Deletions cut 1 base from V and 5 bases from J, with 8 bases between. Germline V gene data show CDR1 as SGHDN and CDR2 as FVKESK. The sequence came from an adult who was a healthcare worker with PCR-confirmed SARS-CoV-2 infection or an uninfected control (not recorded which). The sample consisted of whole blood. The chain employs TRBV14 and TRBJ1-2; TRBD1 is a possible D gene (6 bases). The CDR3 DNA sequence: TGTGCCAGCAGCCAAGTTAGGGGGTATGGCTACACCTTC. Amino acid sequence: CASSQVRGYGYTF.